This TCR beta chain was sequenced in a study of identifying expanded T cells in peripheral blood. Assay: immunoSEQ multiplex PCR; the TCRdb copy retains only in-frame clones and omits some. The sample yields over 90,000 clones, approximately 89% seen once. The germline gives CDR1 MDHEN, CDR2 SYDVKM. Trimming stripped 6 bases from V and 3 bases from J, with 14 bases between. There are 14 residues in the CDR3. Collection occurred without any documented infections or immune events in donors. With regard to this clone: Its antigen is currently unknown.

Study-level points and caveats: Differentially abundant clones: approximately 1.3 between replicates, approximately 15 at two to three weeks, 19 to 20 at four. Variance in clone template counts between roughly two-week samples significantly increased with total template count across all healthy donors.

The sample was blood. The sequence was collected from a person aged 18-70 years in good health. The chain employs TRBV28 and TRBJ2-5, with D possibly being TRBD1 (5 bases). CDR3 amino acids: CASSKAGQKETQYF. In DNA, the CDR3 is TGTGCCAGCAGCAAAGCAGGGCAGAAAGAGACCCAGTACTTC.